The sequence of this T cell receptor (beta chain) was determined in a study of Ad26.COV2.S vaccination and SARS-CoV-2 variants. Study background: In the study, Ad26.COV2.S was injected intramuscularly once, or twice 56 days apart.

The V gene's germline CDR1 is MNHEY and CDR2 SVGEGT. Trimming at V came to 4 bases and at J to 2 bases, leaving 5 bases not matched to a gene. This CDR3 region has 14 residues. Stated treatment: 19 received Ad26.COV2.S at low or high dose, single or two shots; several received placebo; per-sample allocation not given. Following the first vaccine or placebo injection, samples were taken on day 63. As its vector, the vaccine had Ad26, which expressed Wuhan-strain SARS-CoV-2 spike. General study findings and limits: Breadth, reportedly substantial, characterized the spike-specific CD8+ and CD4+ T cell responses after vaccination. Vaccinated individuals (as opposed to placebo recipients) had higher spike-specific TCR breadth.

Measured with immunoSEQ multiplex PCR; TCRdb has only the in-frame clones, and not every one. The table has 440,000 or so clones, roughly 91% seen once. To note about this clone: Antigen specificity is unknown.

The TCR sequence derives from a person between 18 and 60 years old who received the Ad26.COV2.S COVID-19 vaccine or a placebo. The input for sequencing was peripheral blood, taken in a trial of Ad26.COV2.S vaccine versus placebo. The gene calls are TRBV6-2 or TRBV6-3 and TRBJ2-7; 7 bases line up with TRBD1. CDR3 in DNA: TGTGCCAGCAGTTGGACAGGATCGGCCTACGAGCAGTACTTC. It yields the protein CASSWTGSAYEQYF.